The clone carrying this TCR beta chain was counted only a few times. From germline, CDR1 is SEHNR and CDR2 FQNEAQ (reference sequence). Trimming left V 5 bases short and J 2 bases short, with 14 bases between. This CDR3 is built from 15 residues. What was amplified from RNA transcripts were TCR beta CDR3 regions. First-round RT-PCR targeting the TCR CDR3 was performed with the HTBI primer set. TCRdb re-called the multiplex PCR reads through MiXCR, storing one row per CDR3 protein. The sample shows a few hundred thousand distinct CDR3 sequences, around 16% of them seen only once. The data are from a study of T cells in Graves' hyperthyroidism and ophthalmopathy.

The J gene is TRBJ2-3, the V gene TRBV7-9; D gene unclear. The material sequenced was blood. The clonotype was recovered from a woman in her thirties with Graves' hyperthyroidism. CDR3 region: CASSPKLDSTDTQYF. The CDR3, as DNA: TGTGCCAGCAGCCCTAAATTGGATTCCACAGATACGCAGTATTTT.